The rows below give T cell receptor beta chains drawn from one sample of a study of blood T cell repertoires in COVID-19. The protocol was immunoSEQ multiplex PCR, while the TCRdb copy is restricted to in-frame clones and leaves out a portion. The sample includes hundreds of thousands of clones, around 84% of them seen just once. The sequenced sample was PBMCs or T cells enriched from blood (not recorded which). These receptors came from a man younger than 40 with acute COVID-19. The CDR3 runs from the conserved cysteine through the conserved F or W. A D gene is named only where the DNA matches it firmly. Clone sizes are given selectively: once, few, many, or a class where the clone is expanded.

.	TRBV12-2	.	TRBJ2-1	TGTGCAAGTCGCCCAGGTGGTAGCGGGACTTACAATGAGCAGTTCTTC	CASRPGGSGTYNEQFF
TRBD1	TRBV27	.	TRBJ1-4	TGTGCCAGCAGTTTATTATCAGGGGGGATCCTTAGGAAACTGTTTTTT	CASSLLSGGILRKLFF
TRBD1	TRBV12-3/TRBV12-4	.	TRBJ1-1	TGTGCCAGCACCGTACAGGGGAGCACTGAAGCTTTCTTT	CASTVQGSTEAFF
.	TRBV6-5	.	TRBJ2-6	TGTGCCAGCAGTTACTCATCGGCGGATGGGGCCAACGTCCTGACTTTC	CASSYSSADGANVLTF
TRBD2	TRBV5-5	.	TRBJ2-1	TGTGCCAGCGGGCTAGCGGGGGGTTCCTACAATGAGCAGTTCTTC	CASGLAGGSYNEQFF
.	TRBV27	once	TRBJ1-2	TGTGCCAGCAGTCGAAACGGGTCCCCGAACTATGGCTACACCTTC	CASSRNGSPNYGYTF
.	TRBV15	.	TRBJ1-1	TGTGCCACCAGCAGAGAGCCAGGGAAGAACACTGAAGCTTTCTTT	CATSREPGKNTEAFF
TRBD1	TRBV6-4	.	TRBJ1-6	TGTGCCAGCAGTGGACAGGGGGACTCACCCCTCCACTTT	CASSGQGDSPLHF
TRBD2	TRBV5-6	.	TRBJ2-3	TGTGCCAGCGACGAAGCGGGGACTAGCACAGATACGCAGTATTTT	CASDEAGTSTDTQYF
.	TRBV2	.	TRBJ1-6	TGTGCCAGACGACAGGAAGGACTCTCCTATAATTCACCCCTCCACTTT	CARRQEGLSYNSPLHF
TRBD1	TRBV27	.	TRBJ2-6	TGTGCCAGCAGTTCCCGGGACAGGGGGGCTGGGGCCAACGTCCTGACTTTC	CASSSRDRGAGANVLTF
.	TRBV7-3	.	TRBJ2-2	TGTGCCAGCAGCTCACTGCAGGGACAAAACACCGGGGAGCTGTTTTTT	CASSSLQGQNTGELFF
.	TRBV5-1	.	TRBJ1-1	TGCGCCAGCAGCAACATAGCAGGACTCGGCACTGAAGCTTTCTTT	CASSNIAGLGTEAFF
.	TRBV9	.	TRBJ2-1	TGTGCCAGCAGCGTAGGAAGCGGCTCCTACAATGAGCAGTTCTTC	CASSVGSGSYNEQFF
.	TRBV21-1	.	TRBJ1-1	TGTGCCAGCAGCAAAGCGGGCCACAGGGTTTCTTTTGGCACTGAAGCTTTCTTT	CASSKAGHRVSFGTEAFF
.	TRBV11-3	.	TRBJ1-1	TGTGCCAGCAGCCGGACCGACAGGCGATCGTCGGCTTTCTTT	CASSRTDRRSSAFF
.	TRBV28	.	TRBJ1-2	TGTGCCAGCAGTCCTACAGGGTACTATGGCTACACCTTC	CASSPTGYYGYTF
.	TRBV3-1/TRBV3-2	few	TRBJ2-2	TGTGCCAGCAGCCAAACTCCAACCGGGGAGCTGTTTTTT	CASSQTPTGELFF
TRBD1	TRBV5-6	few	TRBJ1-3	TGTGCCAGCAGCCTCCTTAGGACAGGGGGCGGCACCATATATTTT	CASSLLRTGGGTIYF
TRBD1	TRBV6-6	once	TRBJ1-5	TGTGCCAGCAGTAGGGGGACAGAGGGTGGGCAGCCCCAGCATTTT	CASSRGTEGGQPQHF
.	TRBV9	once	TRBJ1-2	TGTGCCAGCAGCGTAGAAGTGACAGGAAGGGCTGGCTACACCTTC	CASSVEVTGRAGYTF
.	TRBV7-9	.	TRBJ2-3	TGTGCCAGCAGCTTTCGACTCGGGAGCCCTCGGATAGATACGCAGTATTTT	CASSFRLGSPRIDTQYF
TRBD2	TRBV5-1	few	TRBJ2-3	TGCGCCAGCAGCTTTCGCGGGGGACTGACAAACCGCACAGATACGCAGTATTTT	CASSFRGGLTNRTDTQYF
.	TRBV5-4	.	TRBJ1-1	TGTGCCAGCAGCGTGACTCTGTTGAACACTGAAGCTTTCTTT	CASSVTLLNTEAFF
TRBD1	TRBV6-1	.	TRBJ1-5	TGTGCCAGCAGTGAACAGACAGGGAAGCAGCCCCAGCATTTT	CASSEQTGKQPQHF
.	TRBV10-2	.	TRBJ2-2	TGCGCCAGCAGTGTAATCGTAGCAAACACCGGGGAGCTGTTTTTT	CASSVIVANTGELFF
TRBD1	TRBV5-1	.	TRBJ2-2	TGTGCCAGCAGCTCTGAGACAGGGTTGTTAACCGGGGAGCTGTTTTTT	CASSSETGLLTGELFF
.	TRBV4-1	.	TRBJ1-1	TGCGCCAGCAGCCCCCCAATGAACACTGAAGCTTTCTTT	CASSPPMNTEAFF
TRBD1	TRBV6-2/TRBV6-3	.	TRBJ1-1	TGTGCCAGCAGTTCGGCGGACAGGCGGTTTTCTCGAGGCACTGAAGCTTTCTTT	CASSSADRRFSRGTEAFF
TRBD1	TRBV5-1	.	TRBJ1-1	TGCGCCAGCAGCGGTCTGAATAGGGGGCCTGAAGCTTTCTTT	CASSGLNRGPEAFF
.	TRBV21-1	.	TRBJ2-1	TGTGCCAGCAGCCCCCCTTCGGAGACTAGCGGGGGGAGCTCCTACAATGAGCAGTTCTTC	CASSPPSETSGGSSYNEQFF
TRBD2	TRBV6-6	.	TRBJ2-4	TGTGCCAGCAGTCTCAGGGAGGGAGCCAAAAACATTCAGTACTTC	CASSLREGAKNIQYF
.	TRBV29-1	.	TRBJ1-2	TGCAGCGTTGACCGAGGCAGAACGGAAGGTGGCTACACCTTC	CSVDRGRTEGGYTF
TRBD1	TRBV19	few	TRBJ2-1	TGTGCCAGTAGAACTGGACAGGGGGCGAATGAGCAGTTCTTC	CASRTGQGANEQFF
TRBD2	TRBV24-1	.	TRBJ2-5	TGTGCCACCAGTCAATACCTCCCGGGCGGACTAGCGACAGAGACCCAGTACTTC	CATSQYLPGGLATETQYF
TRBD1	TRBV6-5	.	TRBJ2-1	TGTGCCAGCAGGACCGGACAGGGCGGTGAGCAGTTCTTC	CASRTGQGGEQFF
.	TRBV27	.	TRBJ2-5	TGTGCCAGCAGCCGGACAGACGAAGGGGAGACCCAGTACTTC	CASSRTDEGETQYF
.	TRBV28	.	TRBJ1-2	TGTGCCAGCAGTCCTTTGACGGGAGGCTACACCTTC	CASSPLTGGYTF
TRBD1	TRBV4-1	.	TRBJ1-2	TGCGCCAGCAGCCAAGATCAGGGGGCAGGAGGCTACACCTTC	CASSQDQGAGGYTF
TRBD1	TRBV7-9	once	TRBJ2-4	TGTGCCAGCAGCTTAGAAGACAGGGGGAAAAACATTCAGTACTTC	CASSLEDRGKNIQYF
TRBD2	TRBV6-1	.	TRBJ2-1	TGTGCCAGCAGTGATAGTCCCCTTATGAGCGGGAGCCACCATGAGCAGTTCTTC	CASSDSPLMSGSHHEQFF
.	TRBV18	.	TRBJ1-1	TGTGCCAGCTCACCACCTTGGGGGCCCACTGAAGCTTTCTTT	CASSPPWGPTEAFF
TRBD2	TRBV11-3	.	TRBJ2-1	TGTGCCAGCAGCCCGATGCGGACTAGCGGGGGATACAATGAGCAGTTCTTC	CASSPMRTSGGYNEQFF
TRBD1	TRBV5-4	.	TRBJ1-4	TGTGCCAGCAGCCCAGGACAGGGACGTGAAAAACTGTTTTTT	CASSPGQGREKLFF
.	TRBV6-5	.	TRBJ2-3	TGTGCCGTCCGGCGGGGCACTATGGATACGCAGTATTTT	CAVRRGTMDTQYF
TRBD1	TRBV7-3	.	TRBJ1-1	TGTGCCAGCAGCCCTGGACAGGGGCGGAACACTGAAGCTTTCTTT	CASSPGQGRNTEAFF
TRBD2	TRBV19	.	TRBJ2-1	TGTGCCAGTAGTCACCCTCCGGGGGGAGCCTACAATGAGCAGTTCTTC	CASSHPPGGAYNEQFF
.	TRBV19	once	TRBJ1-1	TGTGCCAGTAGTATGCAGCGGAACACTGAAGCTTTCTTT	CASSMQRNTEAFF
.	TRBV19	.	TRBJ1-2	TGTGCCAGTACAGGGGAGGGCTACTGGGACGGCTACACCTTC	CASTGEGYWDGYTF
TRBD2	TRBV4-3	.	TRBJ2-1	TGCGCCAGCAGCCAACTTAGCGGGAGGGCTTACAATGAGCAGTTCTTC	CASSQLSGRAYNEQFF
.	TRBV6-5	.	TRBJ1-1	TGTGCCAGCCGGGGCACTGAAGCTTTCTTT	CASRGTEAFF